This T cell receptor (beta chain) was retrieved from a study of CD8+CD57+ T cells in acquired aplastic anemia (dated by TCRdb to 2016 to 2019). Study-level background: On average, sorted CD4+ and CD8+ cells yielded 3.2 ug of extracted DNA, with a range of 0.2 to 27.4 ug. An average of about 10 million reads for CD4+ cells and 11 million to 12 million reads for CD8+ cells was obtained from healthy donor samples. Results the study describes overall, beyond this receptor: Patients and healthy controls showed no significant difference in CD8+ Simpson's diversity (P=0.060). Around 31 CD8+ CDR3 sequences were shared between patients and controls but appeared highly expressed in patients and within their immunodominant clones.

In this study, sorted CD4+ and CD8+ T cells from the blood of healthy subjects and of severe aplastic anemia patients had their TCR repertoires deep-sequenced. Ficoll-Paque density gradient centrifugation was used to isolate peripheral blood mononuclear cells. CD4+ and CD8+ T cells were sorted by FACS or magnetic beads before DNA extraction. Many counts were recorded for this clonotype. Its recognized antigen is unknown. It has no much larger one-base neighbor in the sample; base qualities were not kept. TCR beta VDJ combination and CDR3 sequence profiling used genomic DNA as the template. An Illumina HiSeq 2000 was used for TCR repertoire sequencing. The original methods were these. TRBV/TRBJ rearrangement plots, CDR3 size and DJ length profiles, and Simpson's diversity index were used to assess repertoires. Whichever DNA sequence was most abundant in the deep sequencing data was defined as the immunodominant clone. CDR3 amino acid sequences were screened for sharing across subjects and compared with published repertoires and the VDJdb database. Through fastp at Q25 and MiXCR, TCRdb rebuilt clones from the public reads, retaining in-frame beta chains. Rows are combined by CDR3 protein, so each entry shows the most common genes and DNA. The V and J calls were determined by TCRdb, not by the authors. For this sample the table gives about 160,000 distinct CDR3 sequences, of which 35% to 55% were detected only once. The ten biggest clones cover 1.1% of the sample.

The receptor comes from a human donor in good health. Sequencing input: sorted CD4+, CD8+, or CD8+CD57+ T cells (not recorded which) from PBMCs.

The DNA sequence is given as TGTGCCAGTAGTACTCTGGACAGGGGAAGGGGGTATGAAAAACTGTTTTTT. Its product reads: CASSTLDRGRGYEKLFF. The receptor chain draws on TRBV19 and TRBJ1-4; 9 bases in the middle match TRBD1. From the germline V gene (reference sequence), CDR1 is LNHDA and CDR2 is SQIVND. The CDR3, from cysteine to phenylalanine, totals 17 residues. The CDR3 DNA has 51 bases and is translated from base 1. Trimming takes 4 bases off V and 6 bases off J; junction bases not matched to a gene: 12.